The 21 T cell receptor beta chains below were found in one sample sequenced in a study of response to subunit inactivated influenza vaccine. TCRdb re-called the RT-PCR reads with MiXCR, one entry per CDR3 protein. The profile covers approximately 700,000 distinct CDR3 sequences, with 11% to 15% appearing a single time and 5.5% to 8% taken by the ten largest. The starting material was PBMCs from blood, obtained approximately 15 days before vaccination. These TCRs come from a man between 50 and 59 years old who received an inactivated influenza vaccine.

This rearrangement joins TRBV29-1 to TRBJ2-1, with 8 bases aligning to TRBD1. The CDR3 sequence is 11 residues long. The V gene's germline CDR1 is SQVTM and CDR2 ANQGSEA. The ends lost 7 bases at V and 9 bases at J; junction bases unmatched: 5. The CDR3 DNA is TGCAGCGCAGGACAGGGTTCTGAGCAGTTCTTC. Its translation: CSAGQGSEQFF.

The gene calls are TRBV4-2 and TRBJ2-7; 7 nucleotides align to TRBD1. Germline assignment: CDR1 LGHNA and CDR2 YNFKEQ. V shed 0 bases, J shed 2 bases, and the junction held 10 bases outside the gene matches. There are 17 residues in the CDR3. The CDR3 region is CASSQDELGGLPYEQYF. CDR3 in DNA: TGTGCCAGCAGCCAAGATGAGCTAGGGGGCCTCCCCTACGAGCAGTACTTC.

The chain has TRBV20-1 and TRBJ2-7; 9 bases are a match to TRBD1. V lost 3 bases and J lost 3; bases outside the gene matches: 6. The CDR3 contains 14 residues. Germline V gene sequence: CDR1 DFQATT, CDR2 SNEGSKA (reference sequence). The CDR3: CSASPGTGNYEQYF. CDR3 nucleotide sequence: TGCAGTGCTAGTCCCGGGACAGGGAACTACGAGCAGTACTTC.

The sample holds many counts of this clonotype. The chain combines TRBV4-1 with TRBJ2-2; no definite D call. V dropped 0 bases and J dropped 6 bases, with 5 bases sitting between them. The CDR3 totals 13 residues. CDR1 and CDR2 from the germline V gene are MGHRA and YSYEKL. The DNA for the CDR3 is TGCGCCAGCAGCCAAGATGGGGCCGGGGAGCTGTTTTTT. This codes for CASSQDGAGELFF.

The chain combines TRBV29-1 with TRBJ1-1, with D perhaps matching TRBD1 (6 bases). The germline gives CDR1 SQVTM, CDR2 ANQGSEA. CDR3 length equals 13 residues. Deletions cut 4 bases from V and 5 bases from J, with 14 bases between. CDR3 in amino acids: CSVATGFGTEAFF. CDR3 in DNA: TGCAGCGTTGCTACAGGGTTCGGGACTGAAGCTTTCTTT.

V is TRBV11-2 and J is TRBJ2-7; a possible D gene is TRBD1 (6 bases). V gave up 0 bases and J gave up 3 bases, with 9 bases separating them. This CDR3 is built from 14 residues. Germline V lookup: CDR1 SGHAT, CDR2 FQNNGV. The CDR3 spells CASSLEGQIYEQYF. Here the CDR3 DNA reads TGTGCCAGCAGCTTAGAAGGACAGATCTACGAGCAGTACTTC.

The chain employs TRBV5-1 and TRBJ2-3, with a weak D call TRBD1 (6 bases). The V end lost 3 bases, the J end lost 4 bases, and 18 bases lay between the germline ends. The CDR3 has 16 residues. Germline CDR1 is SGHRS and CDR2 is YFSETQ. Here the CDR3 reads CASSSSQTGWADTQYF. The CDR3 DNA follows: TGCGCCAGCAGCTCCTCACAGACAGGATGGGCAGATACGCAGTATTTT.

The chain is built from TRBV11-3 and TRBJ2-2; 8 bases align to TRBD1. J was trimmed by 4 bases and V by 5 bases; bases with no gene match: 6. The CDR3 consists of 15 residues. Germline loops: CDR1 SGHNT, CDR2 YENEEA. The CDR3 region has the DNA TGTGCCAGCAGCCGCAGACAGGGGTCCACCGGGGAGCTGTTTTTT. Protein product: CASSRRQGSTGELFF.

This chain connects TRBV11-1 to TRBJ2-6; D may be TRBD2 (5 bases). Germline V gene sequence: CDR1 SGHAT, CDR2 FQDESV (reference sequence). Trimming removed 8 bases at V and 0 bases at J, with 23 bases between. This CDR3 has 19 residues. This CDR3 is CASPDFAPTRDSGANVLTF. Written as DNA, the CDR3 is TGTGCCAGCCCTGATTTTGCCCCTACTAGGGACTCTGGGGCCAACGTCCTGACTTTC.

This clonotype has a count of ten or more. V usage is TRBV7-8 and J usage is TRBJ2-2; TRBD1 matches 9 bases. CDR1 and CDR2 from the germline V gene are SGHVS and FQNEAQ. V lost 6 bases and J lost 4; bases outside the gene matches: 6. The CDR3 extends over 15 amino acids. Written as DNA, the CDR3 is TGTGCCAGCAGAAGGACAGGGGAGAGCACCGGGGAGCTGTTTTTT. Translation: CASRRTGESTGELFF. The full variable domain, its missing parts supplied by reference TRBV7-8 and TRBJ2-2, is GAGVSQSPRYKVAKRGQDVALRCDPISGHVSLFWYQQALGQGPEFLTYFQNEAQLDKSGLPSDRFFAERPEGSVSTLKIQRTQQEDSAVYLCASRRTGESTGELFFGEGSRLTVL.

J is TRBJ2-7 and V is TRBV6-2 or TRBV6-3; D is unclear. V was shortened by 8 bases and J by 3 bases, with 14 bases between the two germline ends. The germline gives CDR1 MNHEY, CDR2 SVGEGT. This CDR3 comprises 13 residues. CDR3 DNA: TGTGCCAGCTGTAGTAACAGCCTCTACGAGCAGTACTTC. It is translated as CASCSNSLYEQYF.

A few counts support this clonotype. The V call is TRBV5-5, the J call TRBJ2-5; unclear D gene. Germline CDR1 and CDR2: SGHKS and YYEKEE (reference sequence). V was clipped by 0 bases and J by 4 bases, with 13 bases between them. This CDR3 has 15 residues. Here the CDR3 DNA reads TGTGCCAGCAGCTTGGACAGTACTACCCCAGAGACCCAGTACTTC. Its translation: CASSLDSTTPETQYF.

The chain is built from TRBV11-3 and TRBJ2-7; D could derive from TRBD1 or TRBD2 (5 bases each). V lost 5 bases and J 6 bases, leaving 8 bases between the germline ends. The CDR3 sequence is 11 residues long. CDR1 and CDR2 (germline): SGHNT, YENEEA. This CDR3 reads CASSRGVEQYF. In nucleotides, the CDR3 is TGTGCCAGCAGCCGAGGGGTCGAGCAGTACTTC.

This clonotype occurred a few times. The chain has TRBV4-3 and TRBJ2-3, with D possibly TRBD2 on 5 matching bases. CDR3 length: 13 residues. Germline-derived CDR1 and CDR2 are LGHNA and YSLEER. V lost 1 base and J 6 bases, leaving 8 bases between the germline ends. The DNA for the CDR3 is TGCGCCAGCAGCCAAGCCAGAGGGGATACGCAGTATTTT. This encodes CASSQARGDTQYF.

The rearrangement links TRBV7-2 to TRBJ2-5, with TRBD1 matching 7 bases. The CDR3 totals 15 residues. V lost 5 bases, J lost 0 bases, and 6 bases stayed unmatched. The V gene's germline CDR1 is SGHTA and CDR2 FQGNSA. The CDR3: CASSQNRGYQETQYF. CDR3 nucleotides: TGTGCCAGCAGCCAAAACAGGGGTTACCAAGAGACCCAGTACTTC.

V gene TRBV15 combines with J gene TRBJ2-7; weak D call: TRBD1 (5 bases). Trimming removed 0 bases at V and 0 bases at J, with 15 bases between. The CDR3 covers 17 residues. Germline assignment: CDR1 LNHNV and CDR2 YYDKDF (reference sequence). CDR3 sequence reads: CATSRDLKGISSYEQYF. CDR3 DNA sequence: TGTGCCACCAGCAGAGATCTTAAGGGGATCAGCTCCTACGAGCAGTACTTC.

The CDR3 DNA follows: TGTGCCAGCAGCCAAGATCGGCCGGTCACAGATACGCAGTATTTT. This encodes CASSQDRPVTDTQYF. The chain links TRBV3-1 to TRBJ2-3; unclear D gene. The CDR3 spans 15 residues. Germline V CDR1 and CDR2: LGHDT, YNNKEL (reference sequence). Trimming took 0 bases from V and 2 from J, leaving 9 bases between them.

This clonotype appeared a few times. The CDR3 nucleotides read TGTGCCAGCAGCCGTTGGCTGGGGGGGGAGCTGTTTTTT. This encodes CASSRWLGGELFF. The chain uses TRBV4-2 and TRBJ2-2; D uncertain. Per germline, CDR1 LGHNA and CDR2 YNFKEQ. The V end lost 4 bases, the J end lost 8 bases, and 11 bases lay between the germline ends. This CDR3 comprises 13 residues.

The CDR3 here is CASSVDGRPRNEQFF. DNA for the CDR3: TGTGCCAGCAGCGTAGACGGGAGGCCCCGGAATGAGCAGTTCTTC. V usage is TRBV9 and J usage is TRBJ2-1, with TRBD2 matching 7 bases. Germline CDR1 reads SGDLS; CDR2 reads YYNGEE. The CDR3 spans 15 residues. V lost 0 bases to trimming and J lost 7 bases; unmatched junction nucleotides: 7.

This clonotype was recorded a few times. CDR3 sequence reads: CSVGAGEYTGELFF. The CDR3, as DNA: TGCAGCGTGGGGGCTGGGGAGTACACCGGGGAGCTGTTTTTT. The chain combines TRBV29-1 with TRBJ2-2; TRBD1 might be the D (6 bases). Trimming shortened V by 6 bases and J by 3 bases, and 14 bases separated the two germline ends. CDR1 is SQVTM, CDR2 ANQGSEA, per germline. CDR3 length: 14 residues.

The V call is TRBV5-1, the J call TRBJ2-7; maybe TRBD1 (6 bases). The V and J ends lost 0 bases and 2 bases respectively, with 9 bases between them. CDR3 length: 14 amino acids. CDR1 and CDR2 from the germline V gene are SGHRS and YFSETQ. The DNA for the CDR3 is TGCGCCAGCAGCTTGGACAGGGCACCCTACGAGCAGTACTTC. This codes for CASSLDRAPYEQYF.